This TCR beta chain was observed in a study of human thymus T cells. During corrective heart surgery, resections were taken, and the thymus tissue came from them. The protocol was immunoSEQ multiplex PCR, while the TCRdb copy is restricted to in-frame clones and leaves out a portion. The data show 70,000 to 75,000 clones, with 95% seen just once and about 0.032% held by the top ten. The CDR3 totals 15 residues. Deletions cut 6 bases from V and 2 bases from J, with 16 bases between. Germline V gives CDR1 MNHEY, CDR2 SMNVEV (reference sequence). The chain couples TRBV27 to TRBJ1-1; a weak D match, TRBD1 (6 bases). The TCR comes from a girl under two years old with a congenital heart defect but otherwise immunologically healthy. Material: thymus tissue. The chain's CDR3 is CASSRRQVTNTEAFF. CDR3 in DNA: TGTGCCAGCAGCCGTCGACAGGTCACAAACACTGAAGCTTTCTTT.